These T cell receptor beta chains were read from a single sample in a study of blood T cell repertoires in COVID-19. Libraries were prepared by immunoSEQ multiplex PCR; TCRdb keeps only in-frame clonotypes and omits some of them. Of around 250,000 clones listed, 86% are singletons. Source material: peripheral blood. Source of these receptors: a young man who had recovered from COVID-19. Each CDR3 is given with its conserved first and last residue. A D gene is named only where the DNA matches it firmly. Where a row states a size, it is once, few, many or the class of an expanded clone; other rows omit it.

d_call,v_call,j_call,clone_size,cdr3_aa,cdr3_nt
TRBD1,TRBV2,TRBJ2-1,NA,CASSERQGRAYNEQFF,TGTGCCAGCAGTGAGAGACAGGGTAGGGCCTACAATGAGCAGTTCTTC
TRBD2,TRBV6-1,TRBJ2-7,NA,CASSEMTSILGEQYF,TGTGCCAGCAGTGAGATGACTAGCATCTTGGGTGAGCAGTACTTC
NA,TRBV4-2,TRBJ1-3,NA,CASSQETARGGNTIYF,TGTGCCAGCAGCCAAGAGACAGCGCGGGGTGGAAACACCATATATTTT
NA,TRBV5-5,TRBJ1-1,NA,CASSLGQEFYTEAFF,TGTGCCAGCAGCTTGGGACAGGAATTTTACACTGAAGCTTTCTTT
NA,TRBV14,TRBJ1-2,NA,CASSDPLEYGYTF,TGTGCCAGCAGCGACCCTTTGGAGTATGGCTACACCTTC
TRBD1,TRBV12-3/TRBV12-4,TRBJ1-1,once,CASSSQGAGAFF,TGTGCCAGCAGCTCGCAGGGGGCAGGGGCTTTCTTT
NA,TRBV11-3,TRBJ2-3,once,CASSRRTGIGTDTQYF,TGTGCCAGCAGCCGACGAACAGGGATCGGCACAGATACGCAGTATTTT
TRBD1,TRBV19,TRBJ1-2,NA,CASRGQGVYGYTF,TGTGCCAGTCGCGGACAGGGAGTCTATGGCTACACCTTC
TRBD1,TRBV19,TRBJ1-6,NA,CASLDRGDNSPLHF,TGTGCCAGTTTGGACAGGGGGGATAATTCACCCCTCCACTTT
NA,TRBV14,TRBJ2-2,NA,CASSPDIYTGELFF,TGTGCCAGCAGCCCGGACATCTACACCGGGGAGCTGTTTTTT
NA,TRBV9,TRBJ2-2,NA,CASSAGSGGAGGELFF,TGTGCCAGCAGCGCGGGATCGGGGGGCGCCGGCGGGGAGCTGTTTTTT
NA,TRBV6-5,TRBJ1-1,NA,CASTPWGGTEAFF,TGTGCCAGCACTCCGTGGGGCGGCACTGAAGCTTTCTTT
NA,TRBV29-1,TRBJ1-2,NA,CSVEDIIGGSQSYGYTF,TGCAGCGTTGAAGATATAATCGGTGGATCACAGTCTTATGGCTACACCTTC
NA,TRBV5-8,TRBJ1-1,few,CASSLAVQVAFF,TGTGCCAGCAGCTTGGCAGTCCAGGTTGCTTTCTTT
NA,TRBV5-4,TRBJ2-1,NA,CASSLAGWGAYNEQFF,TGTGCCAGCAGCTTGGCCGGGTGGGGGGCCTACAATGAGCAGTTCTTC
NA,TRBV11-3,TRBJ2-1,NA,CASSLARYNEQFF,TGTGCCAGCAGCTTAGCCAGGTACAATGAGCAGTTCTTC
TRBD1,TRBV19,TRBJ2-7,NA,CASSTSLGQGYEQYF,TGTGCCAGTAGTACCTCTTTGGGACAGGGCTACGAGCAGTACTTC
TRBD1,TRBV6-4,TRBJ1-2,once,CASSPGQADGYTF,TGTGCCAGCAGTCCGGGACAGGCGGATGGCTACACCTTC
TRBD1,TRBV6-2/TRBV6-3,TRBJ1-5,NA,CASSTIPQGGNQPQHF,TGTGCCAGCAGTACGATCCCACAGGGGGGCAATCAGCCCCAGCATTTT
TRBD2,TRBV4-1,TRBJ2-5,NA,CASSPLAVQETQYF,TGCGCCAGCAGCCCGCTAGCGGTCCAAGAGACCCAGTACTTC
NA,TRBV7-9,TRBJ2-3,NA,CASTVGPDTQYF,TGTGCCAGCACCGTGGGGCCAGATACGCAGTATTTT
NA,TRBV29-1,TRBJ2-3,NA,CSVAPSVSDTQYF,TGCAGCGTTGCACCTAGCGTTTCAGATACGCAGTATTTT
TRBD2,TRBV3-1/TRBV3-2,TRBJ2-5,NA,CATHRGGQETQYF,TGTGCCACACACCGGGGGGGCCAAGAGACCCAGTACTTC
TRBD1,TRBV30,TRBJ1-6,NA,CAWSVAGTGDVPLHF,TGTGCCTGGAGTGTCGCCGGGACAGGCGACGTACCCCTCCACTTT
NA,TRBV19,TRBJ1-4,NA,CASSIRFLENEKLFF,TGTGCCAGTAGTATTCGGTTCCTCGAGAATGAAAAACTGTTTTTT
NA,TRBV7-2,TRBJ1-2,NA,CASSFPGNYGYTF,TGTGCCAGCAGCTTCCCCGGGAACTATGGCTACACCTTC
NA,TRBV29-1,TRBJ1-2,NA,CSGEAPGNGYTF,TGCAGCGGGGAAGCCCCGGGGAATGGCTACACCTTC
NA,TRBV10-2,TRBJ2-7,NA,CASSETGISYEQYF,TGCGCCAGCAGTGAGACGGGTATCTCCTACGAGCAGTACTTC
NA,TRBV24-1,TRBJ2-1,NA,CATSDLGQGGNEQFF,TGTGCCACCAGTGACCTGGGGCAGGGAGGCAATGAGCAGTTCTTC